The clone carrying this T cell receptor (beta chain) is medium-sized by frequency. The sample belongs to a study of T cell clusters in autoimmune cytopenias. Each sample's input was about 250 ng genomic DNA, 35,000 to 40,000 genome equivalents. TRB rearrangements were amplified by touch-down multiplex PCR with mixed TRB-A/B primers. TCRdb re-called the multiplex PCR reads; every CDR3 protein appears as one record, without DNA. The sample has about 6,300 distinct CDR3 sequences. The CDR3 is made up of 16 amino acids. The same specimen was also included in a second study, on T cell repertoires in aging, cancer and after chemotherapy.

The rearrangement links TRBV12-3 or TRBV12-4 to TRBJ2-6. The origin of this receptor is a human donor in good health. Material for sequencing was peripheral blood. The CDR3 reads CASSFIGGSGANVLTF.